This record concerns one TCR beta chain sequence. The CDR3 sequence is 14 residues long. The V gene end was trimmed by 4 bases and the J gene end by 4 bases; junction bases not matched to a gene: 5. Germline V gene data show CDR1 as SNHLY and CDR2 as FYNNEI. Sequencing used immunoSEQ multiplex PCR; TCRdb keeps in-frame clones, though not all of them. The top ten hold around 2% of the sample, which has 85,000 to 120,000 clones, roughly 87% seen once. This entry is derived from a study of blood T cell repertoires in COVID-19. Study information: The samples span acute and convalescent COVID-19 from the United States, Italy and Spain.

The chain employs TRBV2 and TRBJ1-2; 8 positions agree with TRBD1. Sequenced input: peripheral blood. This clonotype originated in a man aged 45 to 65 with active COVID-19. This CDR3 reads CASSGQGLGYGYTF. CDR3 DNA sequence: TGTGCCAGCAGTGGACAGGGGTTAGGCTATGGCTACACCTTC.